This T cell receptor (beta chain) originates from a study of blood T cells in healthy people across ages. The use of a sample-barcoded 5' primer and a J-beta primer mix characterized a second PCR of about 7 to 12 cycles. TCRdb used MiXCR to reprocess the 5' RACE reads, holding one entry per CDR3 protein. The table shows about 700,000 distinct CDR3 sequences, with 32% occurring only once. This clonotype was picked up many times. This clonotype was obtained from a woman aged 80 or older in good health. Material for sequencing was blood.

CDR3 DNA: TGTGCCAGCAGCCGGACAGGGGCCCACTCCTACGAGCAGTACTTC. It is translated as CASSRTGAHSYEQYF. This rearrangement joins TRBV6-5 to TRBJ2-7, with TRBD1 identical over 9 bases. Germline V gene data show CDR1 as MNHEY and CDR2 as SVGAGI. The CDR3 runs to 15 residues. Trimming at V came to 6 bases and at J to 0 bases, leaving 6 bases not matched to a gene.